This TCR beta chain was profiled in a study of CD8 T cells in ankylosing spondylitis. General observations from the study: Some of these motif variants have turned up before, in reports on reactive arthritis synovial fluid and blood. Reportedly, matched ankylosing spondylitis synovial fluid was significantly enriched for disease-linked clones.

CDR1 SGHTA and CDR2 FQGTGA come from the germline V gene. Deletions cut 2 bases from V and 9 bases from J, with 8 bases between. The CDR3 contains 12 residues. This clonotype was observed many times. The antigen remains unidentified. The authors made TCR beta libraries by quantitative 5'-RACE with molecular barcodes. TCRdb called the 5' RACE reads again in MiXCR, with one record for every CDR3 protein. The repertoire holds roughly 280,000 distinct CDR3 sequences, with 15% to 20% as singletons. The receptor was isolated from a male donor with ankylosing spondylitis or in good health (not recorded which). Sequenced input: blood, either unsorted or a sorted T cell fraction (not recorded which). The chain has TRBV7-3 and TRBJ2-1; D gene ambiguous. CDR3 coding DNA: TGTGCCAGCAGCTTAGATCTCGGTGAGCAGTTCTTC. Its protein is CASSLDLGEQFF.